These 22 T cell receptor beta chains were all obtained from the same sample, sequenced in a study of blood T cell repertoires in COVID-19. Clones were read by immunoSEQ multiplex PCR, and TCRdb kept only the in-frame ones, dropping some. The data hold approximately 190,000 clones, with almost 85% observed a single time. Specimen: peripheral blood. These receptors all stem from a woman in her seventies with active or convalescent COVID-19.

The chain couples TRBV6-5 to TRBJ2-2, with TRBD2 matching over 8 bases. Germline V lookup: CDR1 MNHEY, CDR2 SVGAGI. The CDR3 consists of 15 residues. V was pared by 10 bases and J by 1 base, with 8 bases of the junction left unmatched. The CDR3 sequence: CATALAVMNTGELFF. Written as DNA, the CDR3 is TGTGCCACCGCACTAGCGGTCATGAACACCGGGGAGCTGTTTTTT.

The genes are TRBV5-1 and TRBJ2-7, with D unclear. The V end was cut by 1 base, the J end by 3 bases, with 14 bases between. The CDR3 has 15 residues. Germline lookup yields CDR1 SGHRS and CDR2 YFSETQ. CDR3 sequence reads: CASSLFPVDLYEQYF. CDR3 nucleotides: TGCGCCAGCAGCTTGTTTCCGGTCGATCTCTACGAGCAGTACTTC.

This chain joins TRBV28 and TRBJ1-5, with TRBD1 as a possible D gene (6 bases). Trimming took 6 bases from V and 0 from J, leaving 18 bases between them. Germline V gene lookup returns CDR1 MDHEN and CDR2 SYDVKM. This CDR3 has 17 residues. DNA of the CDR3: TGTGCCAGCAGCCATCCTAAACGGGACACTAGCAATCAGCCCCAGCATTTT. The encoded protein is CASSHPKRDTSNQPQHF.

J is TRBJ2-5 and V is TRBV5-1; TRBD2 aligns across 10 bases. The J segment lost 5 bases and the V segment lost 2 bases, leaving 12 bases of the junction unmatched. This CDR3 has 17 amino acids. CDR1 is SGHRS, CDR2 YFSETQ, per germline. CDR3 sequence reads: CASSFLAGAETGETQYF. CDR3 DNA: TGCGCCAGCAGCTTTCTAGCGGGGGCAGAGACTGGGGAGACCCAGTACTTC.

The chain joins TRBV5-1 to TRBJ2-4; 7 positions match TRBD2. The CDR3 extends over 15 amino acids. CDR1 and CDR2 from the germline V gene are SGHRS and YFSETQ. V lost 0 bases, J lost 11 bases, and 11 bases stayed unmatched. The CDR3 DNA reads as TGCGCCAGCAGCTTGGGTCTAGCGGCTAAAGGGGTTCAGTACTTC. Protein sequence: CASSLGLAAKGVQYF.

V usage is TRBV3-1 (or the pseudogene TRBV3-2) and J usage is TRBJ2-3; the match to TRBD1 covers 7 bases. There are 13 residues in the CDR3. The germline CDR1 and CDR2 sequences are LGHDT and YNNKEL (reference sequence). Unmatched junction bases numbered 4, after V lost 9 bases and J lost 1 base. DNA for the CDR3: TGTGCCAGTTTTGACAGGGGCACAGATACGCAGTATTTT. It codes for CASFDRGTDTQYF.

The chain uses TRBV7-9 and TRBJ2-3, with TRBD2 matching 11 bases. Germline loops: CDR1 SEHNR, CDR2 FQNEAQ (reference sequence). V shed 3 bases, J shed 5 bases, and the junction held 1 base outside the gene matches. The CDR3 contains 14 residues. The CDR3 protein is CASSFTSGRDTQYF. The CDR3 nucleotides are TGTGCCAGCAGCTTCACTAGCGGGAGAGATACGCAGTATTTT.

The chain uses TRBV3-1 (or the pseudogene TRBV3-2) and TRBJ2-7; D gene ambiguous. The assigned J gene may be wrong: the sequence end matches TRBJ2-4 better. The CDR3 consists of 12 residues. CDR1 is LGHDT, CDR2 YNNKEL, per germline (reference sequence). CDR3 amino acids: CASSRATPIQYF. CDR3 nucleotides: TGTGCCAGCAGCCGGGCCACCCCCATTCAGTACTTC.

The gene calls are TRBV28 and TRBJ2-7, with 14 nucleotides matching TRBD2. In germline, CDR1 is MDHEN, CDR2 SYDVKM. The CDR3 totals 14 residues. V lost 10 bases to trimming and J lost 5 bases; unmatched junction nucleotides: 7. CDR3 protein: CATKTSGRVHEQYF. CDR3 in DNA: TGTGCCACCAAGACTAGCGGGAGGGTCCACGAGCAGTACTTC.

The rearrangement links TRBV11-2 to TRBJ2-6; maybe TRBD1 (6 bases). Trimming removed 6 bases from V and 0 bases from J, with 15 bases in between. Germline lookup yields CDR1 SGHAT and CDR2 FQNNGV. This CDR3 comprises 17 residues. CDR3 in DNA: TGTGCCAGCAGAGTTTGGGGGCAGAACTCTGGGGCCAACGTCCTGACTTTC. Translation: CASRVWGQNSGANVLTF.

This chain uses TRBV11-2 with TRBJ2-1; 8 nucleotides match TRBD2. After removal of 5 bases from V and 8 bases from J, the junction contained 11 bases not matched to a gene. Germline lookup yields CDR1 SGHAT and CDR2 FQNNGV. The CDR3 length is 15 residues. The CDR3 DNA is TGTGCCAGCAGCACCACAGCGGGAGTGAGGGATGAGCAGTTCTTC. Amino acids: CASSTTAGVRDEQFF.

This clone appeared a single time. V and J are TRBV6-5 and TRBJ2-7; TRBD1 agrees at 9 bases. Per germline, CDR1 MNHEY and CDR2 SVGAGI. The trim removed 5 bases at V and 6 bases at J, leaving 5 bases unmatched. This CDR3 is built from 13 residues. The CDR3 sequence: CASSPWDRVEQYF. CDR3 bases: TGTGCCAGCAGTCCCTGGGACAGGGTCGAGCAGTACTTC.

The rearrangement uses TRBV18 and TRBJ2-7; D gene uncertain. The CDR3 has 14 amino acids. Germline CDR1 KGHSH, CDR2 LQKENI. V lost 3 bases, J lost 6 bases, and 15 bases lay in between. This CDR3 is CASSPDLDVSEQYF. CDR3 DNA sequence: TGTGCCAGCTCACCCGACCTAGACGTCTCCGAGCAGTACTTC.

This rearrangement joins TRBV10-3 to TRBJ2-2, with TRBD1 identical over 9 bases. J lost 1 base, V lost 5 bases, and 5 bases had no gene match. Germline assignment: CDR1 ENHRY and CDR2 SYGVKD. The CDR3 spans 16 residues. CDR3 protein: CAISLQGAENTGELFF. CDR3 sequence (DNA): TGTGCCATCAGTTTACAGGGGGCGGAGAACACCGGGGAGCTGTTTTTT.

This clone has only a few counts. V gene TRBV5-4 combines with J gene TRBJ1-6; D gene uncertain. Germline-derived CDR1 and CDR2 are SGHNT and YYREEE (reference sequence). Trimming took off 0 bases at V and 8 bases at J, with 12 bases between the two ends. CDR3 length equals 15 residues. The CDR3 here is CASSLGVGDHSPLHF. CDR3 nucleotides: TGTGCCAGCAGCTTGGGGGTAGGAGATCATTCACCCCTCCACTTT. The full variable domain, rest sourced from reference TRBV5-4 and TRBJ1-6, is ETGVTQSPTHLIKTRGQQVTLRCSSQSGHNTVSWYQQALGQGPQFIFQYYREEENGRGNFPPRFSGLQFPNYSSELNVNALELDDSALYLCASSLGVGDHSPLHFGNGTRLTVT.

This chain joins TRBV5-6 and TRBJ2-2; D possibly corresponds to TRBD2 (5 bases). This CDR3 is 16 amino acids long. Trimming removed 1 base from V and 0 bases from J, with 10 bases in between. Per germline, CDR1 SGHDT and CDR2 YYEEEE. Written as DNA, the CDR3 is TGTGCCAGCAGCTTGATTAGGACTTCGAACACCGGGGAGCTGTTTTTT. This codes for CASSLIRTSNTGELFF.

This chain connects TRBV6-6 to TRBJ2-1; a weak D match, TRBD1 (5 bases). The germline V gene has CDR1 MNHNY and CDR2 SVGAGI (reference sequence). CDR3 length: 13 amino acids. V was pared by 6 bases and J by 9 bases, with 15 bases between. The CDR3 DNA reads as TGTGCCAGCAGACCCGAAGGGGTGGGTGAGCAGTTCTTC. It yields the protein CASRPEGVGEQFF.

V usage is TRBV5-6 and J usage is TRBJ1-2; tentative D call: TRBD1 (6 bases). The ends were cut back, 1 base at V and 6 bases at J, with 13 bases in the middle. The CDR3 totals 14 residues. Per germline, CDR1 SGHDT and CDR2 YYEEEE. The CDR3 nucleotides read TGTGCCAGCAGCTTGCGGGCAGGGGTCCATGGCTACACCTTC. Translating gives CASSLRAGVHGYTF.

Here the CDR3 DNA reads TGTGCCTGGAGAGACACGAACACTGAAGCTTTCTTT. Protein product: CAWRDTNTEAFF. The chain joins TRBV30 to TRBJ1-1; no clear D. The ends were cut back, 3 bases at V and 1 base at J, with 6 bases in the middle. CDR1 is GTSNPN, CDR2 SVGIG, per germline (reference sequence). The length of the CDR3 is 12 residues.

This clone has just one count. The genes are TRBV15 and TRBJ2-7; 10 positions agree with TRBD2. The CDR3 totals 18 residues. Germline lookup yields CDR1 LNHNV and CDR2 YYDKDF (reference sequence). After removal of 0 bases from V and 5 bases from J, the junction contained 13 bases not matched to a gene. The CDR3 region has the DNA TGTGCCACCAGCAGAGAGGCGACAGGGTTAGCGGGAGGCAACGAGCAGTACTTC. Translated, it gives CATSREATGLAGGNEQYF. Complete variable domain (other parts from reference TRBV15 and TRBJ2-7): DAMVIQNPRYQVTQFGKPVTLSCSQTLNHNVMYWYQQKSSQAPKLLFHYYDKDFNNEADTPDNFQSRRPNTSFCFLDIRSPGLGDTAMYLCATSREATGLAGGNEQYFGPGTRLTVT.

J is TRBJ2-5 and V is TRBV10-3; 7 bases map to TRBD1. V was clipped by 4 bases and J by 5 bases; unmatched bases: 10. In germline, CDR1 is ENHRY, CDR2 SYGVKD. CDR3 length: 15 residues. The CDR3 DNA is TGTGCCATCAGTGCCCGACAGGGAGAGGAGGAGACCCAGTACTTC. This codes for CAISARQGEEETQYF.

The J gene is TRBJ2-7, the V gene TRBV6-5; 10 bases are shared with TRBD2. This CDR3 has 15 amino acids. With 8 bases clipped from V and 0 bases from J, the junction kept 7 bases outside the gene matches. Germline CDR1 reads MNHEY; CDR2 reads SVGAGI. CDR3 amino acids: CASYRGTSDSYEQYF. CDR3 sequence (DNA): TGTGCCAGCTATAGAGGGACTAGCGACTCCTACGAGCAGTACTTC.